The source of this T cell receptor beta chain is a study of T-cell reconstitution after alpha-beta-depleted transplantation in children. Study-wide results and limits: Once a year had passed after transplant, T-cell counts and diversity came mostly from newly produced T cells. In patients about two months after transplant, alpha-beta T cells reportedly arose from several hundred expanded graft clones. Surviving thymic progenitors and recipient T cells were the source of high TCRbeta diversity at day 60 in some patients.

The CDR3 sequence is 14 residues long. Germline V CDR1 and CDR2: SGHKS, YYEKEE (reference sequence). V dropped 4 bases and J dropped 2; count of bases not matched to a gene: 5. As it was prepared, the TCRbeta library received unique molecular identifiers. TCRdb redid the calling of the PCR reads with MiXCR, one entry per CDR3 protein. In the table there are some 600,000 distinct CDR3 sequences, 10% to 15% of which are singletons. This clonotype was seen at least ten times. The antigen is unknown. This chain links TRBV5-5 with TRBJ2-7; 8 bases fit TRBD2. The source is a male patient between 10 and 17 years old who had a stem cell transplant for acute myeloid leukemia, so the T cells may come from the graft donor. The specimen comprised PBMCs, mostly from graft donor cells, sampled 360 days after TCRalphabeta/CD19-depleted stem cell transplant. The CDR3 region is CASSRAGDPYEQYF. The DNA for the CDR3 is TGTGCCAGCAGCCGAGCGGGAGACCCCTACGAGCAGTACTTC.